A selection of T cell receptor beta chains follows, all from one sample in a study of shared clonotypes between healthy human individuals. Method: immunoSEQ multiplex PCR; TCRdb's copy keeps in-frame clones and lacks some. The sample lists about 800,000 clones; 96% were seen once. Sequenced material: naive CD8+ T cells sorted from blood. These receptors were obtained from a man aged 30 to 39 in good health. Each CDR3 is given with its conserved first and last residue. The order of the fields is J gene, V gene, clone size, D gene, CDR3 DNA, CDR3 protein. D genes are given only for firm matches. A clone size is listed for some rows: how often the clone was seen (once, few, many), or a class if it is expanded.

TRBJ2-7 | TRBV9 | NA | NA | TGTGCCACCAGAGGCAGGGGCGAGCAGTACTTC | CATRGRGEQYF
TRBJ2-3 | TRBV13 | once | NA | TGTGCCAGCAGCTTAGGGGGAGATACGCAGTATTTT | CASSLGGDTQYF
TRBJ1-1 | TRBV6-1 | NA | NA | TGTGCCAGCAGTTGGGGTGCCGTTGGGGGCACTGAAGCTTTCTTT | CASSWGAVGGTEAFF
TRBJ2-3 | TRBV5-8 | NA | NA | TGTGCCAGCAGCTTCGGCCCACAGCGGTACACAGATACGCAGTATTTT | CASSFGPQRYTDTQYF
TRBJ2-7 | TRBV10-3 | NA | TRBD2 | TGTGCCATCAGTGGAGGGGAGGGAGCGTACGAGCAGTACTTC | CAISGGEGAYEQYF
TRBJ1-1 | TRBV19 | NA | NA | TGTGCCAGTAGTATGGGATACACTGAAGCTTTCTTT | CASSMGYTEAFF
TRBJ2-1 | TRBV7-9 | NA | TRBD2 | TGTGCCAGCAGCTTAGTTGCGGGAGGGTCCCATGAGCAGTTCTTC | CASSLVAGGSHEQFF
TRBJ2-7 | TRBV11-2 | once | NA | TGTGCCAGCAGCTTAGAGGGCCGGAGCTCCTACGAGCAGTACTTC | CASSLEGRSSYEQYF
TRBJ2-3 | TRBV5-5 | NA | TRBD2 | TGTGCCAGCAGCTTGCAGGTCCCGGGAGGGCAGGGCACAGATACGCAGTATTTT | CASSLQVPGGQGTDTQYF
TRBJ2-2 | TRBV27 | NA | TRBD1 | TGTGCCAGCAGTTTGTTAGCCGGGACAGGCCGGCTCCCCGGGGAGCTGTTTTTT | CASSLLAGTGRLPGELFF
TRBJ2-1 | TRBV6-1 | NA | NA | TGTGCCAGCAGTGAACTGAACTACAATGAGCAGTTCTTC | CASSELNYNEQFF
TRBJ2-5 | TRBV6-6 | NA | TRBD1 | TGTGCCAGCAGCTCAGGAAACAGGGGCCAAGAGACCCAGTACTTC | CASSSGNRGQETQYF
TRBJ1-2 | TRBV7-8 | NA | NA | TGTGCCAGCAGCTCACAGGTTATCGATAACTATGGCTACACCTTC | CASSSQVIDNYGYTF
TRBJ2-7 | TRBV29-1 | NA | TRBD1 | TGCAGCGCCGAAGGCGGGACAGGGTACAACGAGCAGTACTTC | CSAEGGTGYNEQYF
TRBJ2-7 | TRBV7-6 | once | NA | TGTGCCAGCAGCTTAGCCCTCAGGGGGACTACACTATACGAGCAGTACTTC | CASSLALRGTTLYEQYF
TRBJ2-3 | TRBV5-1 | NA | NA | TGCGCCAGCAGCTTCCGGGACAGCACAGATACGCAGTATTTT | CASSFRDSTDTQYF
TRBJ2-5 | TRBV5-4 | NA | TRBD1 | TGTGCCAGCAGCTTGTTGGACAGGGGCGAGGAGACCCAGTACTTC | CASSLLDRGEETQYF
TRBJ2-2 | TRBV11-2 | NA | TRBD1 | TGTGCCAGCAGCTTAGTTCCAGGGGGCACCGGGGAGCTGTTTTTT | CASSLVPGGTGELFF
TRBJ2-5 | TRBV7-6 | NA | NA | TGTGCCAGCAGCTTAGCGGTATTGGAGACCCAGTACTTC | CASSLAVLETQYF
TRBJ2-1 | TRBV5-6 | NA | NA | TGTGCCAGCAGCTTGATGCTCCGGTTCGGCGGGAATGAGCAGTTCTTC | CASSLMLRFGGNEQFF
TRBJ1-1 | TRBV13 | NA | NA | TGTGCCAGCAGCTTAGGCGGCGGAGCTGAAGCTTTCTTT | CASSLGGGAEAFF
TRBJ1-5 | TRBV6-5 | NA | NA | TGTGCCAGCAGTTGGACTGCTAGGGGCAATCAGCCCCAGCATTTT | CASSWTARGNQPQHF
TRBJ2-7 | TRBV7-9 | NA | TRBD2 | TGTGCCAGCAGCTCTAGCGGGTTCGACTCCTACGAGCAGTACTTC | CASSSSGFDSYEQYF
TRBJ1-1 | TRBV5-1 | NA | NA | TGCGCCAGCAGCTTGACGTACAACAGGAACACTGAAGCTTTCTTT | CASSLTYNRNTEAFF
TRBJ2-1 | TRBV7-6 | NA | TRBD1 | TGTGCCAGCAGCTTAGGCCAGGGGGCCTATGAGCAGTTCTTC | CASSLGQGAYEQFF
TRBJ2-2 | TRBV10-3 | once | TRBD1 | TGTGCCATCGGACCTCCCCGGGACAGGGTCTCGAACACCGGGGAGCTGTTTTTT | CAIGPPRDRVSNTGELFF
TRBJ1-5 | TRBV2 | NA | NA | TGTGCCAGCAGCCTAGGAAGGGGCATCAGCAATCAGCCCCAGCATTTT | CASSLGRGISNQPQHF
TRBJ2-7 | TRBV11-2 | NA | TRBD2 | TGTGCCAGCAGCTTATCCCCTGGGACTAGCGGGAGCTACGAGCAGTACTTC | CASSLSPGTSGSYEQYF
TRBJ2-5 | TRBV28 | NA | NA | TGTGCCAGCAGTTCCCGACAGGAGTTGGAGACCCAGTACTTC | CASSSRQELETQYF
TRBJ2-7 | TRBV5-5 | NA | NA | TGTGCCAGCAGCTTTCGTCCTAGCGCCACCCTTCCCTCCTACGAGCAGTACTTC | CASSFRPSATLPSYEQYF
TRBJ2-1 | TRBV14 | NA | TRBD2 | TGTGCCAGCAGCCAACCCGTGAGCGGGGACTCCTACAATGAGCAGTTCTTC | CASSQPVSGDSYNEQFF
TRBJ2-7 | TRBV27 | NA | TRBD2 | TGTGCCAGCAGTTTATTGGCTAGCGGGAGCTCCTACGAGCAGTACTTC | CASSLLASGSSYEQYF
TRBJ2-1 | TRBV14 | NA | TRBD1 | TGTGCCAGCAGCCCATTCGGCGGGACAGGGGTCCCGAATGAGCAGTTCTTC | CASSPFGGTGVPNEQFF
TRBJ2-1 | TRBV28 | NA | NA | TGTGCCAGCAGTTTATTACGGGGATCGTCCTACAATGAGCAGTTCTTC | CASSLLRGSSYNEQFF
TRBJ2-2 | TRBV7-9 | NA | NA | TGTGCCAGCAGCTTCCCTGACGGGAGCGGCCCCGCCGGGGAGCTGTTTTTT | CASSFPDGSGPAGELFF
TRBJ1-4 | TRBV7-9 | NA | NA | TGTGCCAGCAGCCCGGGGGCTAATGAAAAACTGTTTTTT | CASSPGANEKLFF
TRBJ2-1 | TRBV7-2 | NA | TRBD2 | TGTGCCAGCAGCTTGGGGTCGGCTAGCGGATACAATGAGCAGTTCTTC | CASSLGSASGYNEQFF
TRBJ2-3 | TRBV27 | NA | TRBD2 | TGTGCCAGCAACTTCTACGGACTAGCGAGCACAGATACGCAGTATTTT | CASNFYGLASTDTQYF
TRBJ2-1 | TRBV7-9 | NA | TRBD2 | TGTGCCAGCAGCCCTAGCGGGAGTGGTGAGCAGTTCTTC | CASSPSGSGEQFF
TRBJ2-7 | TRBV9 | NA | TRBD2 | TGTGCCAGCAGCCCCAGGACTAGCGACTACGAGCAGTACTTC | CASSPRTSDYEQYF
TRBJ1-3 | TRBV7-9 | once | TRBD1 | TGTGCCAGCAGGGGCACAGGGGAGCCTGGAAACACCATATATTTT | CASRGTGEPGNTIYF
TRBJ1-1 | TRBV6-1 | NA | TRBD1 | TGTGCCAGCAGTGCCTATGGGACAGGGGTTGGGAACACTGAAGCTTTCTTT | CASSAYGTGVGNTEAFF
TRBJ1-1 | TRBV10-1 | NA | NA | TGCGCCAGCAGTGAGTCGGTAGAACTGAACACTGAAGCTTTCTTT | CASSESVELNTEAFF
TRBJ2-4 | TRBV27 | NA | TRBD2 | TGTGCCAGCAGTCCGTCAGCGGGAGGGCCTGGCATTCAGTACTTC | CASSPSAGGPGIQYF
TRBJ2-3 | TRBV28 | NA | TRBD1 | TGTGCCAGCAGCTCACAGGGGACAGATACGCAGTATTTT | CASSSQGTDTQYF
TRBJ2-7 | TRBV29-1 | NA | TRBD1 | TGCAGCGTTGAAGATCTTCAGGGGGAGAGTTACGAGCAGTACTTC | CSVEDLQGESYEQYF
TRBJ1-3 | TRBV15 | NA | NA | TGTGCCACCAGCAGAGATCCAGACCCAACTGGAAACACCATATATTTT | CATSRDPDPTGNTIYF
TRBJ2-1 | TRBV7-9 | NA | TRBD1 | TGTGCCAGCAGCTTACCGGGACAGGGAGACAATGAGCAGTTCTTC | CASSLPGQGDNEQFF
TRBJ1-2 | TRBV10-2 | NA | TRBD1 | TGCGCCAGCAGTGGGTCCCAGGGGGCTGCCTATGGCTACACCTTC | CASSGSQGAAYGYTF
TRBJ2-2 | TRBV28 | NA | NA | TGTGCCAGCAGTTTAGCGTTGACAGGTCCGAACTACACCGGGGAGCTGTTTTTT | CASSLALTGPNYTGELFF
TRBJ2-7 | TRBV28 | NA | TRBD2 | TGTGCCAGCAGTTTCCCTGTAACTTCTAGCGGGATGACCTACGAGCAGTACTTC | CASSFPVTSSGMTYEQYF